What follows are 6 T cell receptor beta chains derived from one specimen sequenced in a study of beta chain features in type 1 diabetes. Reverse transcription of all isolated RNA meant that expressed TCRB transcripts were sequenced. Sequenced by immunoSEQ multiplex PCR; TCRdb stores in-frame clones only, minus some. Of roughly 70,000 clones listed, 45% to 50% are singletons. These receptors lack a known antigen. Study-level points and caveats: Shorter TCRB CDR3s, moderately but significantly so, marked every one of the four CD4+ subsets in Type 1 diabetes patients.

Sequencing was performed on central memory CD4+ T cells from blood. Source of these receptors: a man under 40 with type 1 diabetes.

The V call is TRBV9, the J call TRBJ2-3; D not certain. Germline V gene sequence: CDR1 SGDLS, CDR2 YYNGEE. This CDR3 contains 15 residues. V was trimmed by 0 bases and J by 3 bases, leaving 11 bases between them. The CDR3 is CASSVGMSQTDTQYF. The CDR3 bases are TGTGCCAGCAGCGTAGGAATGTCCCAGACAGATACGCAGTATTTT.

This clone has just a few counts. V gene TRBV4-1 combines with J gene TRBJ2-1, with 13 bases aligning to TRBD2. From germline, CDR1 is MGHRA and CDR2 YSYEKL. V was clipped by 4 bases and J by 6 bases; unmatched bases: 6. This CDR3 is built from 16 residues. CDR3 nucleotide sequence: TGCGCCAGCAGCCTGCATGGGACTAGCGGGATCAATGAGCAGTTCTTC. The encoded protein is CASSLHGTSGINEQFF.

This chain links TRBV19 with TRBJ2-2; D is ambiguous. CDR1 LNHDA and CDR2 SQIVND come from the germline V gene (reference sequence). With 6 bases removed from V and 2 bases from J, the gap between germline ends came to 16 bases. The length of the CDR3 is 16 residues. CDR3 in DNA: TGTGCCAGTAGCCCCGATCCCCCAGGAAACACCGGGGAGCTGTTTTTT. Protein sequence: CASSPDPPGNTGELFF.

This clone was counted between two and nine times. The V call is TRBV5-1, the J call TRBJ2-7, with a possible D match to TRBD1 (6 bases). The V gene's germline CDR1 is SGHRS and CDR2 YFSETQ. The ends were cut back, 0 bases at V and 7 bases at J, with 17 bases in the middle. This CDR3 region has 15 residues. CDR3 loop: CASSLVGGAVGEQYF. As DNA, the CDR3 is TGCGCCAGCAGCTTGGTTGGGGGCGCGGTCGGGGAGCAGTACTTC. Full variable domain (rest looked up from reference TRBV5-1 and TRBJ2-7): KAGVTQTPRYLIKTRGQQVTLSCSPISGHRSVSWYQQTPGQGLQFLFEYFSETQRNKGNFPGRFSGRQFSNSRSEMNVSTLELGDSALYLCASSLVGGAVGEQYFGPGTRLTVT.

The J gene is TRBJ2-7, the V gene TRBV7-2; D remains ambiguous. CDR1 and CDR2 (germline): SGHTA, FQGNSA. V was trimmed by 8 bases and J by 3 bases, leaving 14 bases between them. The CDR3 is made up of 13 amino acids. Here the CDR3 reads CASSSISGYEQYF. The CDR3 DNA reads TGTGCCAGCTCCTCAATCTCGGGCTACGAGCAGTACTTC. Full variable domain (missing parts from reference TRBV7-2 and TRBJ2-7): GAGVSQSPSNKVTEKGKDVELRCDPISGHTALYWYRQSLGQGLEFLIYFQGNSAPDKSGLPSDRFSAERTGGSVSTLTIQRTQQEDSAVYLCASSSISGYEQYFGPGTRLTVT.

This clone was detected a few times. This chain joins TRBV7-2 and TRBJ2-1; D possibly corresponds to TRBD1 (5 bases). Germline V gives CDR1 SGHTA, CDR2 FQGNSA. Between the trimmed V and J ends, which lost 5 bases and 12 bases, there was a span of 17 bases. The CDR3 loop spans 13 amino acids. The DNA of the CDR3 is TGTGCCAGCAGCCTACAAGGGGCCCGCGGGCAGTTCTTC. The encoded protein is CASSLQGARGQFF.